Below, 9 T cell receptor beta chains from the same sample are listed, as sequenced in a study of response to subunit inactivated influenza vaccine (dated by TCRdb to the late 2010s). Receptor libraries were prepared by RT-PCR. Instrument on record: Illumina HiSeq 2500. TCRdb reanalyzed the raw reads on its own, using fastp at Q25 for trimming and MiXCR for clone calling, and kept in-frame beta chains. Under each unique CDR3 protein, matching rows form one entry showing the most common genes and DNA. The table for this sample lists around 710,000 distinct CDR3 sequences; 14% of them were counted only once. The ten largest clones capture 6.5% to 8.5% of the sample. The sequences come from PBMCs from blood, collected 14 days before vaccination. The receptors here all came from a man in his fifties who received an inactivated influenza vaccine. Donor details come from another sample of the same person, matched by shared clones.

The V and J genes are TRBV9 and TRBJ2-7; D call uncertain. CDR3 length equals 15 residues. Trimming stripped 0 bases from V and 0 bases from J, with 10 bases between. Germline assignment: CDR1 SGDLS and CDR2 YYNGEE. The DNA of the CDR3 is TGTGCCAGCAGCGTAGACCCAGGTGTCTCCTACGAGCAGTACTTC. It translates to CASSVDPGVSYEQYF.

This clonotype was counted between two and nine times. The chain joins TRBV5-1 to TRBJ2-4, with 9 bases that match TRBD1. Trimming removed 4 bases from V and 7 bases from J; junction bases left unmatched: 6. Per the germline V gene, CDR1 is SGHRS and CDR2 is YFSETQ. CDR3 size: 14 residues. As DNA, the CDR3 is TGCGCCAGCAGCCCCGGACAGGGGTGGAACATTCAGTACTTC. Translation: CASSPGQGWNIQYF.

The chain joins TRBV29-1 to TRBJ2-5; TRBD1 or TRBD2 may be the D gene (5 bases each). This CDR3 is built from 14 residues. Germline CDR1 reads SQVTM; CDR2 reads ANQGSEA. The V end was cut by 6 bases, the J end by 1 base, with 15 bases between. Here the CDR3 DNA reads TGCAGCGTCGACGTCGGGGCCCTCCAAGAGACCCAGTACTTC. This translates into CSVDVGALQETQYF.

This clonotype was detected only a few times. The V gene is TRBV2, the J gene TRBJ2-5; D might be TRBD1 (5 bases). Trimming left V 0 bases short and J 9 bases short, with 8 bases between. This CDR3 is built from 12 residues. Germline assignment: CDR1 SNHLY and CDR2 FYNNEI. CDR3 sequence reads: CASSEAGLAQYF. CDR3 in DNA: TGTGCCAGCAGTGAAGCGGGGCTCGCCCAGTACTTC.

V gene TRBV6-1 combines with J gene TRBJ2-1, with a possible D match to TRBD1 (5 bases). The CDR3 consists of 11 residues. Germline V gives CDR1 MNHNS, CDR2 SASEGT. Trimming left V 1 base short and J 10 bases short, with 5 bases between. CDR3 residues: CASSEGTEQFF. The CDR3 DNA reads as TGTGCCAGCAGTGAAGGGACAGAGCAGTTCTTC.

The chain links TRBV7-9 to TRBJ2-1; D remains unclear. The CDR3 loop spans 11 amino acids. V was clipped by 5 bases and J by 7 bases, with 6 bases between them. Per germline, CDR1 SEHNR and CDR2 FQNEAQ (reference sequence). Written as DNA, the CDR3 is TGTGCCAGCAGCGAACGGAATGAGCAGTTCTTC. It translates to CASSERNEQFF.

V is TRBV10-3 and J is TRBJ2-2, with D tentatively TRBD2 (5 bases). The CDR3 spans 14 residues. Germline CDR1 is ENHRY and CDR2 is SYGVKD. The germline V and J ends were trimmed by 10 bases and 8 bases, with 20 bases remaining between them. CDR3: CASFTSETSGELFF. In nucleotides, the CDR3 is TGTGCCAGCTTTACTAGTGAGACGAGTGGGGAGCTGTTTTTT.

The genes are TRBV19 and TRBJ2-1; D might be TRBD1 or TRBD2, each matching 5 bases. V was clipped by 1 base and J by 0 bases, with 7 bases between them. The CDR3 sequence is 15 residues long. Germline values: CDR1 LNHDA, CDR2 SQIVND (reference sequence). The CDR3 sequence: CASSIGGVSYNEQFF. The CDR3 nucleotides read TGTGCCAGTAGTATAGGAGGGGTCTCCTACAATGAGCAGTTCTTC. The full variable domain, rest sourced from reference TRBV19 and TRBJ2-1, is DGGITQSPKYLFRKEGQNVTLSCEQNLNHDAMYWYRQDPGQGLRLIYYSQIVNDFQKGDIAEGYSVSREKKESFPLTVTSAQKNPTAFYLCASSIGGVSYNEQFFGPGTRLTVL.

This clonotype was detected many times. The V and J genes are TRBV28 and TRBJ1-2, with TRBD1 identical over 7 bases. The germline V gene encodes CDR1 MDHEN and CDR2 SYDVKM. V was clipped by 6 bases and J by 4 bases; unmatched bases: 8. The CDR3 has 14 amino acids. Here the CDR3 reads CASRSTGAGYGYTF. CDR3 nucleotides: TGTGCCAGCAGGTCAACAGGGGCGGGCTATGGCTACACCTTC.